This TCR beta chain was sequenced during a study of cytomegalovirus exposure and HLA in healthy donors. For the study at large: Around 190 million T cells yielded roughly 100 million unique TCR beta sequences, as an earlier analysis found. Overall study findings and caveats: Three chains tied to CMV proved CMV antigen-specific in vitro. Links to common viral pathogens appeared, in a later analysis, for several of the most significant clusters.

Samples came from healthy bone marrow donors. Points on this clone: Its target is not known.

Germline lookup yields CDR1 ENHRY and CDR2 SYGVKD. V lost 11 bases to trimming and J lost 5 bases; unmatched junction nucleotides: 14. The CDR3 runs to 15 residues. The PCR made use of 60 Vbeta and 13 Jbeta primers. TCRdb's copy holds only in-frame clones and misses some; the assay was immunoSEQ multiplex PCR. The sample lists 100,000 or so clones, 78% occurring once. Sample: PBMCs. The clonotype comes from a man aged 30 to 39 in good health and CMV-seronegative. This chain connects TRBV10-3 to TRBJ2-3; 9 nucleotides match TRBD2. CDR3 in DNA: TGTGCCGCCCGCCCGGGAGGTAGCGGGGGAGATACGCAGTATTTT. Translating gives CAARPGGSGGDTQYF.